The 10 T cell receptor beta chains in this list originate from one sample, sequenced in a study of blood T cell repertoires in COVID-19. TCRdb's table, derived via immunoSEQ multiplex PCR, lists solely in-frame clones and lacks some. The repertoire holds 85,000 to 130,000 clones, with more than 80% as singletons. Specimen: peripheral blood. These receptors were obtained from a man aged 55 to 70 with acute or convalescent COVID-19.

This clone was seen a handful of times. This rearrangement joins TRBV28 to TRBJ1-4; 9 bases line up with TRBD1. J lost 7 bases, V lost 5 bases, and 14 bases had no gene match. The CDR3 spans 17 residues. Germline CDR1 MDHEN, CDR2 SYDVKM. CDR3 amino acids: CASSPTPPGQGFEKLFF. In DNA, the CDR3 is TGTGCCAGCAGTCCTACCCCCCCGGGACAGGGTTTTGAAAAACTGTTTTTT.

A single count supports this clone. The chain is built from TRBV18 and TRBJ1-2; 7 bases line up with TRBD1. J was trimmed by 3 bases and V by 5 bases; bases with no gene match: 3. In germline, CDR1 is KGHSH, CDR2 LQKENI. The CDR3 loop spans 13 amino acids. The CDR3 here is CASSYTGDYGYTF. The CDR3 DNA reads TGTGCCAGCTCATATACAGGGGACTATGGCTACACCTTC.

J is TRBJ1-6 and V is TRBV11-3, with 10 positions matching TRBD1. With 8 bases clipped from V and 9 bases from J, the junction kept 7 bases outside the gene matches. Germline assignment: CDR1 SGHNT and CDR2 YENEEA. This CDR3 contains 14 residues. The CDR3 sequence is CASRTGTGASPLHF. The CDR3 region has the DNA TGTGCCAGCCGAACCGGGACAGGGGCTTCACCCCTCCACTTT.

This clone was seen a few times. J is TRBJ1-5 and V is TRBV19; 9 bases are a match to TRBD1. The CDR3 spans 15 residues. Trimming at V came to 2 bases and at J to 6 bases, leaving 5 bases not matched to a gene. Germline V gene sequence: CDR1 LNHDA, CDR2 SQIVND (reference sequence). The CDR3 nucleotides read TGTGCCAGTAGTATACCGGGACAGGGTCGTCAGCCCCAGCATTTT. Translating it yields CASSIPGQGRQPQHF.

In this sample, this clone turned up a few times. V and J are TRBV9 and TRBJ2-5, with 9 bases lining up with TRBD2. The CDR3 spans 17 residues. Germline V gene lookup returns CDR1 SGDLS and CDR2 YYNGEE. V trimming: 4 bases; J trimming: 4 bases; junction bases outside the gene matches: 14. CDR3 sequence reads: CASSRDHAGGEGETQYF. The CDR3 DNA is TGTGCCAGCAGCCGAGATCACGCGGGAGGGGAGGGAGAGACCCAGTACTTC.

The CDR3, as DNA: TGTGCCAGCAGCTTAGGCGGGGTCGTTCAAGAGACCCAGTACTTC. Its protein is CASSLGGVVQETQYF. The chain is built from TRBV13 and TRBJ2-5, with D possibly matching TRBD2 (5 bases). CDR1 is PRHDT, CDR2 FYEKMQ, per germline (reference sequence). This CDR3 contains 15 residues. Between the trimmed V and J ends, which lost 0 bases and 2 bases, there was a span of 10 bases.

CDR3 amino acids: CAIGGGVNQPQHF. CDR3 nucleotide sequence: TGTGCCATAGGAGGGGGGGTCAATCAGCCCCAGCATTTT. The rearrangement links TRBV19 to TRBJ1-5; weak D call: TRBD1 (6 bases). Germline V gene data show CDR1 as LNHDA and CDR2 as SQIVND (reference sequence). The CDR3 is 13 residues long. Trimming cost V 10 bases and J 3 bases, with 13 bases left between them.

This chain joins TRBV5-1 and TRBJ1-6; 9 bases are shared with TRBD1. With V trimmed by 5 bases and J by 10 bases, 7 bases remained unmatched. This CDR3 has 14 residues. Germline V lookup: CDR1 SGHRS, CDR2 YFSETQ. The CDR3 DNA sequence: TGCGCCAGCAGTCTGACAGGGGGTGACTCACCCCTCCACTTT. Translating gives CASSLTGGDSPLHF.

The CDR3 protein is CASSDRLDGTGELFF. The CDR3, as DNA: TGTGCCAGTAGTGACCGACTAGACGGCACCGGGGAGCTGTTTTTT. The rearrangement uses TRBV19 and TRBJ2-2; D perhaps matches TRBD2 (6 bases). Trimming took off 5 bases at V and 4 bases at J, with 14 bases between the two ends. The germline V gene encodes CDR1 LNHDA and CDR2 SQIVND (reference sequence). CDR3 length: 15 amino acids.

The chain has TRBV24-1 and TRBJ2-1; 8 positions match TRBD2. The CDR3 contains 16 residues. Trimming removed 4 bases from V and 1 base from J; junction bases left unmatched: 5. Germline CDR1 KGHDR, CDR2 SFDVKD. The CDR3 nucleotides read TGTGCCACCAGTGAAGTGAGCGGGAGATCCTACAATGAGCAGTTCTTC. It is translated as CATSEVSGRSYNEQFF.